These 27 T cell receptor beta chains originate from one sample sequenced in a study of T cell changes during pregnancy in multiple sclerosis. Clones were sequenced by immunoSEQ multiplex PCR, and TCRdb holds only the in-frame ones, with some missing. Counted here are 70,000 to 80,000 clones, 85% to 95% occurring once; the ten biggest clones make up 0.43%. The input for sequencing was CD4+ T cells from peripheral blood mononuclear cells, taken before pregnancy. All receptors come from a female donor with multiple sclerosis, enrolled in a pregnancy study.

This rearrangement joins TRBV5-1 to TRBJ2-5, with 13 positions matching TRBD2. The CDR3 totals 15 residues. The germline gives CDR1 SGHRS, CDR2 YFSETQ. The trim removed 4 bases at V and 4 bases at J, leaving 4 bases unmatched. The CDR3 loop reads CASSIGTSGTETQYF. CDR3 sequence (DNA): TGCGCCAGCAGCATAGGGACTAGCGGGACAGAGACCCAGTACTTC. Full variable domain (rest looked up from reference TRBV5-1 and TRBJ2-5): KAGVTQTPRYLIKTRGQQVTLSCSPISGHRSVSWYQQTPGQGLQFLFEYFSETQRNKGNFPGRFSGRQFSNSRSEMNVSTLELGDSALYLCASSIGTSGTETQYFGPGTRLLVL.

V is TRBV5-6 and J is TRBJ1-2; D remains ambiguous. Germline V gene data show CDR1 as SGHDT and CDR2 as YYEEEE. Between the trimmed V and J ends, which lost 3 bases and 8 bases, there was a span of 14 bases. The CDR3 sequence is 13 residues long. The CDR3 region is CASSSHFGRGYTF. The DNA for the CDR3 is TGTGCCAGCAGCTCGCATTTTGGGAGGGGCTACACCTTC.

The V call is TRBV10-3, the J call TRBJ2-1, with a weak D call TRBD2 (6 bases). The CDR3 contains 17 residues. Per germline, CDR1 ENHRY and CDR2 SYGVKD. With 0 bases removed from V and 6 bases from J, the gap between germline ends came to 18 bases. The CDR3 sequence is CAISESQRAGAGNEQFF. In DNA form, the CDR3 reads TGTGCCATCAGTGAGTCCCAGCGGGCTGGGGCCGGCAATGAGCAGTTCTTC.

This clone was observed a single time. The rearrangement uses TRBV30 and TRBJ1-1; 7 positions agree with TRBD1. Trimming at V came to 1 base and at J to 10 bases, leaving 6 bases not matched to a gene. The CDR3 is made up of 12 amino acids. CDR1 and CDR2 (germline): GTSNPN, SVGIG (reference sequence). CDR3 amino acids: CAWSAQGVGAFF. The CDR3 coding sequence is TGTGCCTGGAGTGCCCAGGGGGTAGGAGCTTTCTTT.

The chain joins TRBV7-2 to TRBJ2-1, with 8 positions matching TRBD2. Germline V lookup: CDR1 SGHTA, CDR2 FQGNSA. V trimming: 3 bases; J trimming: 5 bases; junction bases outside the gene matches: 9. CDR3 size: 16 residues. CDR3 nucleotides: TGTGCCAGCAGCTTCCCTGCGGGAGGAAGGGACAATGAGCAGTTCTTC. It specifies CASSFPAGGRDNEQFF. Filled out from reference TRBV7-2 and TRBJ2-1, the complete variable domain reads GAGVSQSPSNKVTEKGKDVELRCDPISGHTALYWYRQSLGQGLEFLIYFQGNSAPDKSGLPSDRFSAERTGGSVSTLTIQRTQQEDSAVYLCASSFPAGGRDNEQFFGPGTRLTVL.

V gene TRBV9 combines with J gene TRBJ1-2; D remains unclear. The CDR3 has 15 residues. Germline CDR1 reads SGDLS; CDR2 reads YYNGEE. Trimming stripped 0 bases from V and 4 bases from J, with 13 bases between. CDR3 amino acids: CASSVGEAFSYGYTF. CDR3 in DNA: TGTGCCAGCAGCGTAGGAGAAGCCTTTAGCTATGGCTACACCTTC.

This chain connects TRBV5-1 to TRBJ1-1; 8 bases match TRBD1. Trimming removed 2 bases from V and 0 bases from J; junction bases left unmatched: 9. From germline, CDR1 is SGHRS and CDR2 YFSETQ. The CDR3 has 17 amino acids. CDR3 coding DNA: TGCGCCAGCAGCTTCCAGGGGGCCGGGGGCATGAACACTGAAGCTTTCTTT. It yields the protein CASSFQGAGGMNTEAFF.

The rearrangement joins TRBV6-1 to TRBJ1-2, with TRBD1 as a possible D gene (6 bases). V lost 4 bases and J 7 bases, leaving 19 bases between the germline ends. The CDR3 is 15 amino acids. Germline CDR1 reads MNHNS; CDR2 reads SASEGT. Written as DNA, the CDR3 is TGTGCCAGCAGTGTCCTCCCGGGACAAGGCTCTGGCTACACCTTC. Amino acids: CASSVLPGQGSGYTF.

This chain joins TRBV6-1 and TRBJ2-5; TRBD1 matches at 12 bases. The J segment lost 5 bases and the V segment lost 10 bases, leaving 8 bases of the junction unmatched. The CDR3 contains 14 residues. Germline lookup yields CDR1 MNHNS and CDR2 SASEGT. This CDR3 reads CATRGTGGGETQYF. The CDR3 region has the DNA TGTGCCACCAGGGGGACAGGGGGCGGGGAGACCCAGTACTTC.

A single count supports this clone. The chain carries TRBV28 and TRBJ2-7; the match to TRBD1 covers 11 bases. Trimming cost V 7 bases and J 12 bases; bases outside gene matches: 14. This CDR3 comprises 14 residues. The germline CDR1 and CDR2 sequences are MDHEN and SYDVKM. CDR3 region: CASNTGTGGLDGYF. The DNA of the CDR3 is TGTGCCAGCAATACCGGGACAGGGGGTCTTGACGGGTACTTC.

This chain uses TRBV18 with TRBJ2-5; D remains unclear. V was pared by 3 bases and J by 1 base, with 6 bases between. The CDR3 extends over 13 amino acids. From germline, CDR1 is KGHSH and CDR2 LQKENI. As DNA, the CDR3 is TGTGCCAGCTCACCCATTCCCCAAGAGACCCAGTACTTC. Its protein product is CASSPIPQETQYF.

The sample holds one count of this clone. The chain links TRBV5-1 to TRBJ2-5; TRBD2 matches 7 bases. The CDR3 runs 16 residues. CDR1 SGHRS and CDR2 YFSETQ come from the germline V gene. With V trimmed by 0 bases and J by 9 bases, 14 bases remained unmatched. Written as DNA, the CDR3 is TGCGCCAGCAGCTTGGGGGGGGGAACGACCTCGGAGGCCCAGTACTTC. Translation: CASSLGGGTTSEAQYF.

This clone was seen a single time. This chain uses TRBV7-2 with TRBJ2-7; 14 nucleotides match TRBD2. Germline V gene sequence: CDR1 SGHTA, CDR2 FQGNSA. There are 16 residues in the CDR3. The junction had 6 bases not matched to a gene; V was cut back by 5 bases and J by 3 bases. As DNA, the CDR3 is TGTGCCAGCAGCCGGACTAGCGGGGGGATAATCTACGAGCAGTACTTC. Translating it yields CASSRTSGGIIYEQYF.

The chain has TRBV18 and TRBJ2-5; the match to TRBD2 covers 14 bases. This CDR3 spans 16 amino acids. V gave up 3 bases and J gave up 4 bases; unmatched junction bases: 4. Germline V gene lookup returns CDR1 KGHSH and CDR2 LQKENI. The CDR3 loop is CASSPGLAGGGETQYF. CDR3 DNA: TGTGCCAGCTCACCTGGACTAGCGGGGGGTGGAGAGACCCAGTACTTC. Drawing the rest from reference TRBV18 and TRBJ2-5, the complete variable domain is NAGVMQNPRHLVRRRGQEARLRCSPMKGHSHVYWYRQLPEEGLKFMVYLQKENIIDESGMPKERFSAEFPKEGPSILRIQQVVRGDSAAYFCASSPGLAGGGETQYFGPGTRLLVL.

In this sample, this clone turned up once. The chain carries TRBV7-9 and TRBJ1-2; perhaps TRBD1 as D (5 bases). The V gene's germline CDR1 is SEHNR and CDR2 FQNEAQ (reference sequence). The CDR3 extends over 15 amino acids. V was pared by 2 bases and J by 3 bases, with 13 bases between. CDR3 region: CASSLNSGGYYGYTF. In nucleotides, the CDR3 is TGTGCCAGCAGCTTAAACTCCGGGGGATACTATGGCTACACCTTC. The complete variable domain, with remaining parts taken from reference TRBV7-9 and TRBJ1-2, reads DTGVSQNPRHKITKRGQNVTFRCDPISEHNRLYWYRQTLGQGPEFLTYFQNEAQLEKSRLLSDRFSAERPKGSFSTLEIQRTEQGDSAMYLCASSLNSGGYYGYTFGSGTRLTVV.

The V gene is TRBV2, the J gene TRBJ1-5; the D gene is possibly TRBD1 (6 bases). From germline, CDR1 is SNHLY and CDR2 FYNNEI. This CDR3 has 14 amino acids. Trimming removed 5 bases at V and 11 bases at J, with 19 bases between. CDR3 sequence reads: CASSPLGGGIAQHF. CDR3 nucleotides: TGTGCCAGCAGTCCACTAGGGGGGGGCATAGCCCAGCATTTT.

This clone was counted a few times. The CDR3 reads CASSQAGLGYTF. CDR3 in DNA: TGCGCCAGCAGCCAAGCGGGACTAGGCTACACCTTC. The chain uses TRBV4-3 and TRBJ1-2, with TRBD1 as a possible D gene (5 bases). The V gene lost 1 base and the J gene lost 8 bases, with 8 bases spanning the gap. This CDR3 region has 12 residues. CDR1 and CDR2 (germline): LGHNA, YSLEER.

This clone was recorded only once. This chain links TRBV7-6 with TRBJ1-2; 9 nucleotides match TRBD1. V lost 2 bases to trimming and J lost 9 bases; unmatched junction nucleotides: 4. The CDR3 has 13 amino acids. CDR1 SGHVS and CDR2 FNYEAQ come from the germline V gene. The CDR3 bases are TGTGCCAGCAGCTTATCGACAGGGGGAAGCTACACCTTC. Translating gives CASSLSTGGSYTF.

This clone was observed a handful of times. The gene calls are TRBV5-1 and TRBJ1-2, with TRBD1 as a possible D gene (6 bases). Trimming left V 3 bases short and J 5 bases short, with 14 bases between. The CDR3 covers 14 residues. Germline assignment: CDR1 SGHRS and CDR2 YFSETQ. The CDR3 nucleotides read TGCGCCAGCAGCTCGACAGGACTCGGGTATGGCTACACCTTC. Translating it yields CASSSTGLGYGYTF.

The chain is built from TRBV2 and TRBJ2-1; the D gene is possibly TRBD1 (6 bases). The V gene's germline CDR1 is SNHLY and CDR2 FYNNEI. This CDR3 is 12 amino acids long. V was shortened by 3 bases and J by 8 bases, with 8 bases between the two germline ends. The CDR3 loop reads CASSDRGYEQFF. The CDR3 coding sequence is TGTGCCAGCAGTGATAGGGGGTATGAGCAGTTCTTC.

This clone was counted a single time. The chain links TRBV28 to TRBJ2-1; 12 bases match TRBD2. V trimming: 3 bases; J trimming: 4 bases; junction bases outside the gene matches: 13. The CDR3 consists of 19 residues. Germline lookup yields CDR1 MDHEN and CDR2 SYDVKM. CDR3 residues: CASSFSSGRDAPIYNEQFF. CDR3 DNA sequence: TGTGCCAGCAGTTTTTCTAGCGGGAGGGACGCCCCCATATACAATGAGCAGTTCTTC.

Note on this clone: In the same sample, other DNA sequences code for this CDR3. The genes are TRBV28 and TRBJ2-7; possible D gene TRBD2, 5 bases. The CDR3 spans 14 residues. Deletions cut 2 bases from V and 3 bases from J, with 11 bases between. CDR1 and CDR2 (germline): MDHEN, SYDVKM. As DNA, the CDR3 is TGTGCCAGCAGTTTAACGACCGGGGACTACGAGCAGTACTTC. Residues: CASSLTTGDYEQYF.

The J gene is TRBJ1-2, the V gene TRBV19; 11 nucleotides match TRBD1. This CDR3 region has 17 residues. In germline, CDR1 is LNHDA, CDR2 SQIVND (reference sequence). J gave up 0 bases and V 5 bases, and 8 bases lay outside the gene matches. The CDR3: CASSLWTGGASNYGYTF. CDR3 bases: TGTGCCAGTAGTTTATGGACAGGGGGCGCCTCTAACTATGGCTACACCTTC.

As for this clone: A read error may produce the germline difference seen at one junction end. The chain couples TRBV7-9 to TRBJ1-2; D ambiguous. This CDR3 comprises 14 residues. Germline V gives CDR1 SEHNR, CDR2 FQNEAQ (reference sequence). Here the CDR3 reads CVSSLEQRNYGYTF. CDR3 in DNA: TGTGTCAGCAGCTTAGAACAAAGAAACTATGGCTACACCTTC.

The chain recombines TRBV11-2 with TRBJ2-5; TRBD2 aligns across 8 bases. The CDR3 consists of 15 residues. After removal of 1 base from V and 5 bases from J, the junction contained 6 bases not matched to a gene. CDR1 is SGHAT, CDR2 FQNNGV, per germline. Here the CDR3 DNA reads TGTGCCAGCAGCTTAGCGGGGGGGCCGGGGGAGACCCAGTACTTC. Its protein product is CASSLAGGPGETQYF.

The V and J genes are TRBV30 and TRBJ1-1; a possible D gene is TRBD1 (6 bases). This CDR3 spans 15 amino acids. V was cut by 3 bases and J by 2 bases, with 16 bases left in between. The germline V gene has CDR1 GTSNPN and CDR2 SVGIG (reference sequence). The CDR3 DNA sequence: TGTGCCTGGAGGATGACGGGACACAGCAACACTGAAGCTTTCTTT. This codes for CAWRMTGHSNTEAFF. Drawing the rest from reference TRBV30 and TRBJ1-1, the complete variable domain is SQTIHQWPATLVQPVGSPLSLECTVEGTSNPNLYWYRQAAGRGLQLLFYSVGIGQISSEVPQNLSASRPQDRQFILSSKKLLLSDSGFYLCAWRMTGHSNTEAFFGQGTRLTVV.

The chain recombines TRBV19 with TRBJ2-3; 12 positions agree with TRBD2. Trimming took 4 bases from V and 6 from J; bases not matched to a gene: 11. From germline, CDR1 is LNHDA and CDR2 SQIVND (reference sequence). The CDR3 extends over 17 amino acids. DNA of the CDR3: TGTGCCAGTAGTAGACTAGCGGGGGAGACACGCAGGGATACGCAGTATTTT. Translating gives CASSRLAGETRRDTQYF.